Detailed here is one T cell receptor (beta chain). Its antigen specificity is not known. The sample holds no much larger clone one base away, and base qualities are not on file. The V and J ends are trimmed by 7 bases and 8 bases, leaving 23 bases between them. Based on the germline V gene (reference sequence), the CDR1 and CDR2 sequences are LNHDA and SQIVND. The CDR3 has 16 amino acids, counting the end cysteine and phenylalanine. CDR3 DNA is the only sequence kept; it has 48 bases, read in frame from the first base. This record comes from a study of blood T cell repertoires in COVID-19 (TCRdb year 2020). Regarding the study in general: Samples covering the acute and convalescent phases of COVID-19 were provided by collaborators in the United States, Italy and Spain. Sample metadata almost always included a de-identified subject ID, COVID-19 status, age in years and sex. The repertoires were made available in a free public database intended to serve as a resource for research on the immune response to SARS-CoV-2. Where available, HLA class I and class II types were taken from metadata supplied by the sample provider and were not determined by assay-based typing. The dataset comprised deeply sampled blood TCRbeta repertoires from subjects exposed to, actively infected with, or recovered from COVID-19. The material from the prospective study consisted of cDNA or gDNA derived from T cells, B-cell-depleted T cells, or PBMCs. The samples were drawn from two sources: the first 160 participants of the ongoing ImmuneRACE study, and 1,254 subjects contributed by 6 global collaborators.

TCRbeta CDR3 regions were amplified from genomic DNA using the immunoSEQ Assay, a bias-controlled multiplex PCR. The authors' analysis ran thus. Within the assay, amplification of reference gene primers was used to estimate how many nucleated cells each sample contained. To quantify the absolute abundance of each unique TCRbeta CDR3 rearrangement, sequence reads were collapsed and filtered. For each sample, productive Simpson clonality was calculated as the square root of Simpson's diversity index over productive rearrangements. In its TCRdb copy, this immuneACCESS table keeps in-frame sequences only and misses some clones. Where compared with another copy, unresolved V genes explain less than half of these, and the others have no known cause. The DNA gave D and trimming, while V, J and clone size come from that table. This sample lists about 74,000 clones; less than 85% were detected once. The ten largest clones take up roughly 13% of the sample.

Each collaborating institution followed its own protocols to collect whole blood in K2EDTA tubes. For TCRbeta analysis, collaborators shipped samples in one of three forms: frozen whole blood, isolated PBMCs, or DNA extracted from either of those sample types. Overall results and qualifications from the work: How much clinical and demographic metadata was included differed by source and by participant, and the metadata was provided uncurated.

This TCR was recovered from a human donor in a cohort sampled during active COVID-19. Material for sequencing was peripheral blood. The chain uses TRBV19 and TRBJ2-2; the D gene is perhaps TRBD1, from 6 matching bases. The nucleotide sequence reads TGTGCCAGTACCCCTCTAAAACACAGGGTAGGAGGGGAGCTGTTTTTT. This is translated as CASTPLKHRVGGELFF.